Below are 7 T cell receptor beta chains sequenced from a single sample in a study of T-cell memory formation after mild COVID-19. Each CDR3 protein is one row after TCRdb ran MiXCR on the 5' RACE reads. Among around 140,000 distinct CDR3 sequences listed, 5.5% to 7% were seen once. The material sequenced was PBMCs or a T cell subset sorted from them (not recorded which). These receptors were taken from an adult woman who had mild COVID-19 (a few samples of this study predate the infection). Cell type and time point are not known.

This clonotype has more than one count but fewer than ten. The chain recombines TRBV29-1 with TRBJ1-1; TRBD1 is a possible D gene (5 bases). V dropped 3 bases and J dropped 4 bases, with 12 bases sitting between them. The CDR3 has 13 residues. CDR1 is SQVTM, CDR2 ANQGSEA, per germline. CDR3 DNA: TGCAGCGTTGACGGCAGGGCTAGCACTGAAGCTTTCTTT. As protein: CSVDGRASTEAFF.

This clonotype was detected many times. The chain couples TRBV6-2 or TRBV6-3 to TRBJ2-7; 10 nucleotides align to TRBD1. CDR1 and CDR2 from the germline V gene are MNHEY and SVGEGT. CDR3 length equals 13 residues. J was trimmed by 3 bases and V by 4 bases; bases with no gene match: 0. As DNA, the CDR3 is TGTGCCAGCAGTTGGACAGGGGGCTACGAGCAGTACTTC. Translated: CASSWTGGYEQYF.

This clonotype was detected many times. The J gene is TRBJ2-2, the V gene TRBV7-2, with a tentative D call TRBD2 (6 bases). Germline V gene lookup returns CDR1 SGHTA and CDR2 FQGNSA. The CDR3 covers 15 residues. The V gene lost 5 bases and the J gene lost 1 base, with 11 bases spanning the gap. CDR3 region: CASSARLVNTGELFF. CDR3 bases: TGTGCCAGCAGCGCCAGACTAGTGAACACCGGGGAGCTGTTTTTT.

This clonotype was detected many times. The rearrangement joins TRBV24-1 to TRBJ2-1; no clear D. Trimming took off 9 bases at V and 0 bases at J, with 11 bases between the two ends. This CDR3 comprises 14 residues. In germline, CDR1 is KGHDR, CDR2 SFDVKD. CDR3 amino acids: CATGKESSYNEQFF. The DNA of the CDR3 is TGTGCCACCGGAAAAGAGAGCTCCTACAATGAGCAGTTCTTC.

CDR3 sequence reads: CASSVWTGGSGYTF. CDR3 DNA sequence: TGTGCCAGTAGTGTTTGGACAGGGGGCAGCGGCTACACCTTC. V is TRBV19 and J is TRBJ1-2, with 11 bases aligning to TRBD1. Germline V gene data show CDR1 as LNHDA and CDR2 as SQIVND (reference sequence). The length of the CDR3 is 14 residues. Losses at the gene ends were 5 bases for V and 8 bases for J; bases not matched to a gene: 7.

This clonotype has a count of ten or more. The chain combines TRBV6-2 or TRBV6-3 with TRBJ2-7; D gene ambiguous. CDR3 length: 11 amino acids. Germline values: CDR1 MNHEY, CDR2 SVGEGT. The CDR3: CQSSSSYEQYF. The CDR3 coding sequence is TGTCAGAGTTCGAGCTCCTACGAGCAGTACTTC.

In its sample, this clonotype was seen many times. The chain carries TRBV9 and TRBJ2-2; TRBD1 agrees at 8 bases. This CDR3 spans 15 amino acids. In germline, CDR1 is SGDLS, CDR2 YYNGEE. Losses at the gene ends were 3 bases for V and 3 bases for J; bases not matched to a gene: 4. Written as DNA, the CDR3 is TGTGCCAGCAGCGCAGACAGGGGATACACCGGGGAGCTGTTTTTT. Its translation is CASSADRGYTGELFF. Complete variable domain (other parts from reference TRBV9 and TRBJ2-2): DSGVTQTPKHLITATGQRVTLRCSPRSGDLSVYWYQQSLDQGLQFLIQYYNGEERAKGNILERFSAQQFPDLHSELNLSSLELGDSALYFCASSADRGYTGELFFGEGSRLTVL.